The source of this T cell receptor beta chain is a study of cytomegalovirus exposure and HLA in healthy donors. The wider study: The 120 validation repertoires, a later analysis reported, used the same platform as the 700 or so repertoires from the first cohort.

Study outcomes and limitations: Subsequent analysis of the roughly 120 validation repertoires found a tendency for first-cohort TCR clusters to co-occur.

Note on this clone: Its target is unknown.

In germline, CDR1 is MNHEY, CDR2 SVGAGI. V was pared by 2 bases and J by 1 base, with 6 bases between. This CDR3 has 13 amino acids. TCRdb's copy holds only in-frame clones and misses some; the assay was immunoSEQ multiplex PCR. The sample includes roughly 330,000 clones, about nine tenths of them seen just once. The V call is TRBV6-5, the J call TRBJ2-7; a possible D gene is TRBD2 (5 bases). The sequence came from a woman aged 30 to 39 in good health and CMV-seropositive. The sequencing sample was made of PBMCs. CDR3 sequence reads: CASSYGESYEQYF. Written as DNA, the CDR3 is TGTGCCAGCAGTTACGGGGAGTCCTACGAGCAGTACTTC.